This TCR beta chain was captured by sequencing in a study of cytomegalovirus exposure and HLA in healthy donors. V lost 6 bases to trimming and J lost 7 bases; unmatched junction nucleotides: 12. The CDR3 totals 16 residues. The V gene's germline CDR1 is KGHSH and CDR2 LQKENI. On this clone: Its antigen is not identified.

Whole-study results and caveats: Most TCR sequences were seen very rarely across donors, but some public TCRs occurred in many. DRB1 had the most TCR associations and HLA-C the fewest, a later analysis found, with rates varying by HLA locus. An analysis done earlier found most TCR beta V segments productive about 90% or about 30% of the time.

The PCR contained 60 Vbeta and 13 Jbeta primers. Generated by immunoSEQ multiplex PCR, the TCRdb table keeps only in-frame clones and is missing some. The profile shows about 150,000 clones, 60% to 80% of them singletons. Material: PBMCs. The TCR sequence derives from a young man in good health and CMV-seronegative. This sequence joins TRBV18 and TRBJ2-1; 10 bases map to TRBD2. The DNA for the CDR3 is TGTGCCAGCTCGCGGATAAAGCGGGAGGGTTTTAATGAGCAGTTCTTC. As protein: CASSRIKREGFNEQFF.